This is a list of T cell receptor beta chains from one sample in a study of cytomegalovirus exposure and HLA in healthy donors. Assay: immunoSEQ multiplex PCR; the TCRdb copy retains only in-frame clones and omits some. The sample consists of about 220,000 clones, 85% to 90% of them appearing once. Sequencing used PBMCs. The receptors originated from a young man in good health and CMV-seronegative. Both conserved end residues are trimmed from each CDR3. A row's size may be missing; if present it is once, few, many or a size class.

clone_size: -; j_call: TRBJ2-7; v_call: TRBV18; cdr3_aa: ASSPDRAYEQY
clone_size: -; j_call: TRBJ2-7; v_call: TRBV7-9; cdr3_aa: ASSLGTYEQY
clone_size: -; j_call: TRBJ2-3; v_call: TRBV5-4; cdr3_aa: ASSFRTGGLTDTQY
clone_size: -; j_call: TRBJ1-2; v_call: TRBV28; cdr3_aa: ASRTQDRDGYT
clone_size: once; j_call: TRBJ1-2; v_call: TRBV5-1; cdr3_aa: ASSLDGGASYGYT
clone_size: -; j_call: TRBJ1-2; v_call: TRBV4-3; cdr3_aa: ASSQEQGARLGYT
clone_size: -; j_call: TRBJ1-6; v_call: TRBV5-6; cdr3_aa: ASSSRQGGNNSPLH
clone_size: -; j_call: TRBJ1-2; v_call: TRBV7-9; cdr3_aa: ASSLPQGGGYT
clone_size: -; j_call: TRBJ2-5; v_call: TRBV5-1; cdr3_aa: ASSLAPDGATQY
clone_size: -; j_call: TRBJ1-1; v_call: TRBV29-1; cdr3_aa: SVESQVNTEAF
clone_size: -; j_call: TRBJ2-3; v_call: TRBV30; cdr3_aa: AGSADLNTDTQY
clone_size: -; j_call: TRBJ2-5; v_call: TRBV2; cdr3_aa: ASSFGGGGTQY
clone_size: -; j_call: TRBJ2-7; v_call: TRBV7-6; cdr3_aa: ASSVRVRDGTSGAYEQY
clone_size: -; j_call: TRBJ1-2; v_call: TRBV10-3; cdr3_aa: AISESGDRVGYT
clone_size: -; j_call: TRBJ1-4; v_call: TRBV9; cdr3_aa: ASSVGQGGEKLF
clone_size: -; j_call: TRBJ1-5; v_call: TRBV28; cdr3_aa: ASSDPGQTNQPQH
clone_size: medium-sized; j_call: TRBJ2-1; v_call: TRBV6-1; cdr3_aa: ASSEYHEHNEQF
clone_size: -; j_call: TRBJ2-3; v_call: TRBV28; cdr3_aa: ASSLPGGGTDTQY
clone_size: -; j_call: TRBJ1-5; v_call: TRBV19; cdr3_aa: ASSSRTGASQPQH
clone_size: -; j_call: TRBJ1-2; v_call: TRBV7-9; cdr3_aa: ASSQARTVDYGYT
clone_size: many; j_call: TRBJ2-7; v_call: TRBV7-2; cdr3_aa: ASSFGFGTTDYEQY
clone_size: -; j_call: TRBJ2-3; v_call: TRBV6-6; cdr3_aa: ASSFGGSTDTQY
clone_size: -; j_call: TRBJ2-7; v_call: TRBV5-7; cdr3_aa: ASSFWTSGRQFSYEQY
clone_size: -; j_call: TRBJ2-3; v_call: TRBV5-1; cdr3_aa: ASSSRTTSGTDTQY
clone_size: once; j_call: TRBJ2-3; v_call: TRBV7-9; cdr3_aa: ASSFTGTDTQY
clone_size: -; j_call: TRBJ2-7; v_call: TRBV4-2; cdr3_aa: ASSQEPLDREEY
clone_size: few; j_call: TRBJ1-1; v_call: TRBV16; cdr3_aa: ASSQHREGGTEAF
clone_size: -; j_call: TRBJ1-6; v_call: TRBV30; cdr3_aa: AWRAGMGSPLH
clone_size: once; j_call: TRBJ2-2; v_call: TRBV19; cdr3_aa: ASSTLPGLAGPGELF
clone_size: once; j_call: TRBJ1-6; v_call: TRBV9; cdr3_aa: ASSRDRVLSPLH
clone_size: -; j_call: TRBJ1-4; v_call: TRBV25-1; cdr3_aa: ASRETGMNEKLF
clone_size: once; j_call: TRBJ2-1; v_call: TRBV6-5; cdr3_aa: ASSYREGYNEQF
clone_size: -; j_call: TRBJ2-3; v_call: TRBV4-1; cdr3_aa: ASSQGGTQGDTQY
clone_size: -; j_call: TRBJ2-4; v_call: TRBV6-6; cdr3_aa: ASSYGGGSAKNIQY
clone_size: -; j_call: TRBJ2-7; v_call: TRBV7-9; cdr3_aa: ASSQSGGYEQY
clone_size: -; j_call: TRBJ2-1; v_call: TRBV7-9; cdr3_aa: ASSLSLAGATNEQF
clone_size: -; j_call: TRBJ2-7; v_call: TRBV6-5; cdr3_aa: ASSFQYEQY
clone_size: -; j_call: TRBJ2-3; v_call: TRBV6-5; cdr3_aa: ASRQTVSDTQY
clone_size: -; j_call: TRBJ2-1; v_call: TRBV25-1; cdr3_aa: ASSVAGKNEQF
clone_size: -; j_call: TRBJ2-1; v_call: TRBV5-1; cdr3_aa: ASRGQFYNEQF
clone_size: few; j_call: TRBJ1-2; v_call: TRBV7-2; cdr3_aa: ASTQRAAYGYT
clone_size: once; j_call: TRBJ2-7; v_call: TRBV7-2; cdr3_aa: ASSLGRGGYEQY
clone_size: -; j_call: TRBJ2-7; v_call: TRBV5-1; cdr3_aa: ASSLGSRDTYEQY
clone_size: -; j_call: TRBJ2-7; v_call: TRBV9; cdr3_aa: ASSASGTGVGEQY
clone_size: -; j_call: TRBJ1-1; v_call: TRBV27; cdr3_aa: ASSLGGNTEAF
clone_size: -; j_call: TRBJ2-7; v_call: TRBV5-1; cdr3_aa: ASSLGRLGPDEQY
clone_size: -; j_call: TRBJ2-5; v_call: TRBV19; cdr3_aa: ASSADLGGWETQY
clone_size: -; j_call: TRBJ1-1; v_call: TRBV7-8; cdr3_aa: ASSLAVRYTEAF
clone_size: -; j_call: TRBJ2-3; v_call: TRBV5-4; cdr3_aa: ASIKTGGTDTQY
clone_size: -; j_call: TRBJ2-7; v_call: TRBV28; cdr3_aa: ASSTPQGLREQY
clone_size: -; j_call: TRBJ2-1; v_call: TRBV2; cdr3_aa: ANQREPYNEQF
clone_size: once; j_call: TRBJ2-7; v_call: TRBV4-3; cdr3_aa: ASSQDLAGGTYEQY
clone_size: -; j_call: TRBJ1-6; v_call: TRBV30; cdr3_aa: AWTPQYNSPLH
clone_size: -; j_call: TRBJ2-1; v_call: TRBV9; cdr3_aa: ASSPQPSGKGREQF
clone_size: -; j_call: TRBJ2-7; v_call: TRBV6-5; cdr3_aa: ASSYSPVFEQY
clone_size: -; j_call: TRBJ2-1; v_call: TRBV4-1; cdr3_aa: ASSQFPGLAGLSSYNEQF
clone_size: -; j_call: TRBJ1-4; v_call: TRBV4-3; cdr3_aa: ASSRQGSEKLF
clone_size: few; j_call: TRBJ1-1; v_call: TRBV4-3; cdr3_aa: ASSRQFLDTEAF
clone_size: -; j_call: TRBJ2-7; v_call: TRBV2; cdr3_aa: ASSEALPGTGYEQY
clone_size: -; j_call: TRBJ1-5; v_call: TRBV19; cdr3_aa: ASSILGNQPQH